This T cell receptor beta chain derives from a study of CD8+ T cells in alopecia areata. Study-level results: How baseline CD8+ expansion relates to response remains uncertain (there was one nonresponder).

Notes on this clone: Its target is unknown.

V dropped 2 bases and J dropped 6; count of bases not matched to a gene: 6. Germline V gene lookup returns CDR1 MGHDK and CDR2 SYGVNS. The CDR3 has 15 residues. Following extraction, RNA underwent reverse transcription to cDNA, which served as the sequencing template. Method: immunoSEQ multiplex PCR; TCRdb's copy keeps in-frame clones and lacks some. The sample contains fewer than 200,000 clones, under 60% of which appear only once. The treatment here: oral pan-JAK inhibitor, 5-10 mg twice daily. Samples from alopecia areata patients were lesional scalp punch biopsies and peripheral blood. The sequenced sample was CD8+ T cells sorted from blood, obtained at week 24, from a patient treated with tofacitinib. The chain is built from TRBV25-1 and TRBJ2-3, with 9 nucleotides matching TRBD1. The clonotype was recovered from a human donor with alopecia areata. CDR3 DNA: TGTGCCAGCAGTGAAGGGACAGGGAGTAGGGATACGCAGTATTTT. This codes for CASSEGTGSRDTQYF.